These 6 T cell receptor beta chains were all obtained from the same sample, sequenced in a study of OX40 agonist ivuxolimab in advanced cancers. Using immunoSEQ multiplex PCR, the repertoire was profiled, and TCRdb retains in-frame clones only, with some absent. The sample shows 60,000 to 70,000 clones, just under 90% of them seen only once. Material: CD4+ or CD8+ T cells sorted from blood, obtained in a trial of the OX40 agonist ivuxolimab. All receptors come from an adult with an advanced solid tumor such as melanoma, head and neck, liver or kidney cancer.

The chain couples TRBV6-5 to TRBJ2-5; 7 bases are shared with TRBD2. Unmatched junction bases numbered 11, after V lost 6 bases and J lost 4 bases. Germline V gives CDR1 MNHEY, CDR2 SVGAGI. The CDR3 length is 15 residues. The CDR3 loop reads CASRLGLVGGETQYF. CDR3 nucleotide sequence: TGTGCCAGCAGGCTAGGACTAGTAGGTGGAGAGACCCAGTACTTC.

This clone was seen more than once but under ten times. The V call is TRBV6-1, the J call TRBJ2-7; 14 bases are a match to TRBD2. CDR1 is MNHNS and CDR2 is SASEGT in the germline V gene. Trimming took 7 bases from V and 2 from J; bases not matched to a gene: 4. The CDR3 loop spans 15 amino acids. CDR3 sequence: CASTGLAGGAYEQYF. The DNA of the CDR3 is TGTGCCAGCACAGGACTAGCGGGGGGAGCCTACGAGCAGTACTTC.

This chain joins TRBV7-9 and TRBJ1-1; D is uncertain. Germline CDR1 SEHNR, CDR2 FQNEAQ (reference sequence). This CDR3 is 14 amino acids long. Trimming cost V 5 bases and J 5 bases, with 15 bases left between them. The CDR3 spells CASSLPPLGTEAFF. CDR3 nucleotides: TGTGCCAGCAGCCTACCTCCCTTGGGGACTGAAGCTTTCTTT.

The CDR3 reads CASSVLPGGVVNTEAFF. The CDR3 nucleotides are TGTGCCAGCAGCGTCTTGCCAGGGGGCGTGGTGAACACTGAAGCTTTCTTT. The chain links TRBV9 to TRBJ1-1, with 8 bases identical to TRBD1. The length of the CDR3 is 17 residues. V shed 2 bases, J shed 0 bases, and the junction held 9 bases outside the gene matches. Germline V gives CDR1 SGDLS, CDR2 YYNGEE.

V is TRBV27 and J is TRBJ2-7, with D tentatively TRBD1 (6 bases). Per germline, CDR1 MNHEY and CDR2 SMNVEV (reference sequence). CDR3 length: 14 residues. V was cut by 0 bases and J by 1 base, with 7 bases left in between. The CDR3 is CASSLSDSSYEQYF. The DNA for the CDR3 is TGTGCCAGCAGTTTATCGGACAGTTCCTACGAGCAGTACTTC.

The chain carries TRBV6-5 and TRBJ2-7, with 7 nucleotides matching TRBD1. CDR1 and CDR2 (germline): MNHEY, SVGAGI. The CDR3 is 14 amino acids. Germline trimming cut 4 bases from V and 1 base from J; bases unmatched to any gene: 4. The CDR3 DNA reads as TGTGCCAGCAGTTCGACAGGGTGGTCCTACGAGCAGTACTTC. Protein sequence: CASSSTGWSYEQYF.